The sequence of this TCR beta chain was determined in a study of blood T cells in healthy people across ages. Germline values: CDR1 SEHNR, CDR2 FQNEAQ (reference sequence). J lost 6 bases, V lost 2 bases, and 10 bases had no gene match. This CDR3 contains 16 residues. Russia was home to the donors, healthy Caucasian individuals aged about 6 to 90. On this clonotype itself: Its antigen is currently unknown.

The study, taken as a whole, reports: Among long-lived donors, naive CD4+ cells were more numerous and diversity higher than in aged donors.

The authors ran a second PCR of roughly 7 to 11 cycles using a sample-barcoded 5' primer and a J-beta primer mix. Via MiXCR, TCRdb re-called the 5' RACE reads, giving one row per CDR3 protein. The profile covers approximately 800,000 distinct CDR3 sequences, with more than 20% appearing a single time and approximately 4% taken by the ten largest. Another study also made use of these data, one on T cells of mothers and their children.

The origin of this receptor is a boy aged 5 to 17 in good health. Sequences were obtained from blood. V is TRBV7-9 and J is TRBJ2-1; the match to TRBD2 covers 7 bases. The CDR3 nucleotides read TGTGCCAGCAGCTTATCGCGGGAGATTCTTGGCAATGAGCAGTTCTTC. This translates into CASSLSREILGNEQFF.